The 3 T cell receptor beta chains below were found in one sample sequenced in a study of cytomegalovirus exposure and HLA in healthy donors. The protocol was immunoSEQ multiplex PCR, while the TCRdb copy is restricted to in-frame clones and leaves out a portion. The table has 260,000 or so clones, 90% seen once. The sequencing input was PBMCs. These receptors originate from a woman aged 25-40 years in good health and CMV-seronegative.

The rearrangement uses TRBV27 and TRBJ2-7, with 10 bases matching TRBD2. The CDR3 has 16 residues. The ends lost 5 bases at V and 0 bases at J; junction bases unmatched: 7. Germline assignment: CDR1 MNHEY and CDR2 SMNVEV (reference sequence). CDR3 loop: CASSRLAGVRSYEQYF. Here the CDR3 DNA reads TGTGCCAGCAGTCGTCTAGCGGGAGTGCGCTCCTACGAGCAGTACTTC.

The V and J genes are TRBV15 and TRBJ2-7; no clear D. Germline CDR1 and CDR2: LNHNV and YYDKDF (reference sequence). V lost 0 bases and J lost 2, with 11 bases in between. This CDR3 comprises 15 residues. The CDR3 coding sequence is TGTGCCACCAGCAGAGATCGAGGCAGCACCTACGAGCAGTACTTC. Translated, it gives CATSRDRGSTYEQYF.

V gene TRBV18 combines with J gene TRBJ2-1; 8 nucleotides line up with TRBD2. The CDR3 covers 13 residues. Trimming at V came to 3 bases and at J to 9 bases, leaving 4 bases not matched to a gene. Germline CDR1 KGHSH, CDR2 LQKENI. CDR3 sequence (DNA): TGTGCCAGCTCACCCAGCGGGAGAGGTGAGCAGTTCTTC. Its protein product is CASSPSGRGEQFF.